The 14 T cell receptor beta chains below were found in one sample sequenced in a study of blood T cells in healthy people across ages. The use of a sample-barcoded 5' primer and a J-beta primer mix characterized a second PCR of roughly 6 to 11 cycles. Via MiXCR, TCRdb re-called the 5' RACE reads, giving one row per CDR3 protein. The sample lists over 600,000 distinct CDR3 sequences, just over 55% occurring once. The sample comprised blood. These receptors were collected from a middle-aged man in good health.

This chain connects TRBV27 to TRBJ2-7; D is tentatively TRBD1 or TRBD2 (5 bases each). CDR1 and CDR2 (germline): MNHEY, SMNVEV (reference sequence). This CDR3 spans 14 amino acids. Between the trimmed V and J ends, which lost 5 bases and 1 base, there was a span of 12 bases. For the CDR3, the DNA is TGTGCCAGCAGTGCTCGGGACGGATCCTACGAGCAGTACTTC. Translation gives CASSARDGSYEQYF.

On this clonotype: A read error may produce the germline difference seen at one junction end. The CDR3 loop is CASRKGWGETQNF. The CDR3 nucleotides read TGCGCCAGCAGAAAAGGCTGGGGTGAGACCCAGAACTTC. The J gene is TRBJ2-7, the V gene TRBV4-3; D is ambiguous. Germline V gives CDR1 LGHNA, CDR2 YSLEER. The CDR3 runs 13 residues.

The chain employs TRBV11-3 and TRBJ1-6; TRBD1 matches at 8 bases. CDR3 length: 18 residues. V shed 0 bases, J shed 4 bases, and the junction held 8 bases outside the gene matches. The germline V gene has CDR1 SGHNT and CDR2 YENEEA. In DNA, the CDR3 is TGTGCCAGCAGCTTAGATCGGAAGGACAGGGTTTATAATTCACCCCTCCACTTT. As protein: CASSLDRKDRVYNSPLHF.

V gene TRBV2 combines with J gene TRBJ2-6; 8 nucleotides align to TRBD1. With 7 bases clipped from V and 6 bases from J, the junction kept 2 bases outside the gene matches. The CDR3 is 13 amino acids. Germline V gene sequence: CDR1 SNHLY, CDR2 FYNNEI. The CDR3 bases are TGTGCCAGCACAGGGGGCTTGGCCAACGTCCTGACTTTC. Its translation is CASTGGLANVLTF.

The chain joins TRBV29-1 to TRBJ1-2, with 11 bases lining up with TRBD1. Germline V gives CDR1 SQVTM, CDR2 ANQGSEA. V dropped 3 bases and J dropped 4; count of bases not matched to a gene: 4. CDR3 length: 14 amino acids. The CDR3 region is CSVEGQGGIYGYTF. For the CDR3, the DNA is TGCAGCGTTGAGGGACAGGGGGGCATCTATGGCTACACCTTC.

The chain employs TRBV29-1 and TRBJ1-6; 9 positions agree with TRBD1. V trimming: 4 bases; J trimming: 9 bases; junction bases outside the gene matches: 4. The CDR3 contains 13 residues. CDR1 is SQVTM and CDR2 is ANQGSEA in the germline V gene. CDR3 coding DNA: TGCAGCGTTGGGACAGGGGAGTCTTCACCCCTCCACTTT. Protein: CSVGTGESSPLHF.

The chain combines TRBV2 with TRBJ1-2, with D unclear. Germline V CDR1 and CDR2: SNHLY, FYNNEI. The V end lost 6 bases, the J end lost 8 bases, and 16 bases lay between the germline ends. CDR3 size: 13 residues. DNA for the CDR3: TGTGCCAGCAGGAGTGAGTCCCGGGAGGGCTACACCTTC. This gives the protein CASRSESREGYTF.

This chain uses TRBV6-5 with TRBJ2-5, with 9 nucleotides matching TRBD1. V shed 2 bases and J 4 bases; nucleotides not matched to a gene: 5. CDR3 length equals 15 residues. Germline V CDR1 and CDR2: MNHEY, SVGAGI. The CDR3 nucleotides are TGTGCCAGCAGTTACGCAGGACAGGGGCGAGAGACCCAGTACTTC. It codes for CASSYAGQGRETQYF.

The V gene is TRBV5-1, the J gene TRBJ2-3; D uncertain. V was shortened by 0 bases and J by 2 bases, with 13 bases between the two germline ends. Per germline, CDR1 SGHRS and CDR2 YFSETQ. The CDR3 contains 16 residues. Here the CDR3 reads CASSLGMAEITDTQYF. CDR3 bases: TGCGCCAGCAGCTTGGGCATGGCGGAGATCACAGATACGCAGTATTTT.

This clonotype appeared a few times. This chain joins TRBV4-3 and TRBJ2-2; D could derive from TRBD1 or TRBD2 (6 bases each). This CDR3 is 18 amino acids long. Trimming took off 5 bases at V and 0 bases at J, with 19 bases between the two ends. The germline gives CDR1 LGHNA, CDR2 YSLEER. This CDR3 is CASSVNPTGATNTGELFF. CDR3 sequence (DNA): TGCGCCAGCAGCGTAAATCCCACGGGGGCCACGAACACCGGGGAGCTGTTTTTT.

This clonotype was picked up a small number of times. The CDR3 protein is CAISKGGDTQYF. The CDR3 DNA reads as TGTGCCATCAGCAAGGGCGGGGATACGCAGTATTTT. This chain connects TRBV10-3 to TRBJ2-3, with D possibly matching TRBD2 (5 bases). The CDR3 runs to 12 residues. Trimming stripped 6 bases from V and 6 bases from J, with 10 bases between. Germline CDR1 reads ENHRY; CDR2 reads SYGVKD.

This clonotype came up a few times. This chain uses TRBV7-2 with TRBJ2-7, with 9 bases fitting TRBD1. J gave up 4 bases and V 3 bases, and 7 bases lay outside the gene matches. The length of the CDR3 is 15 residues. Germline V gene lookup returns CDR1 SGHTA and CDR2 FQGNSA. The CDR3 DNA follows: TGTGCCAGCAGCTTTGCCGGGACAGGGATATACGAGCAGTACTTC. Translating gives CASSFAGTGIYEQYF.

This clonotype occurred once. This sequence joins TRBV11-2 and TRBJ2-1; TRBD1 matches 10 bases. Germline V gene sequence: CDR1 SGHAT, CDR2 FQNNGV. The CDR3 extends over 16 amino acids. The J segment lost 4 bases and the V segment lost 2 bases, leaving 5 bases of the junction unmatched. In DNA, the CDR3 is TGTGCCAGCAGCTTACACCGGGACAGGGGTTACAATGAGCAGTTCTTC. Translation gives CASSLHRDRGYNEQFF.

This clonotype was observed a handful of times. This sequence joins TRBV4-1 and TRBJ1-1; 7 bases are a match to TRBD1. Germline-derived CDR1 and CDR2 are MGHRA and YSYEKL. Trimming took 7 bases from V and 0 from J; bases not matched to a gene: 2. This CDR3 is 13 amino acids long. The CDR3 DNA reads TGCGCCAGCACGGGACAGATGAACACTGAAGCTTTCTTT. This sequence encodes CASTGQMNTEAFF.